Below, 31 T cell receptor beta chains from the same sample are listed, as sequenced in a study of blood T cell repertoires in COVID-19 (TCRdb year 2020). Library construction relied on the immunoSEQ multiplex PCR assay. TCRdb re-hosts the immuneACCESS table, in-frame sequences only. Its copies lack some clones; in the studies checked, an unresolved V gene accounts for under half of them, and the cause for the rest is not known. The sample profile shows roughly 33,000 clones; around 88% of them were found once. Around 6.5% of the sample is held by the ten biggest clonotypes. Material for sequencing was peripheral blood. The source is a human donor in a cohort sampled during active COVID-19.

The chain is built from TRBV4-2 and TRBJ2-3, with D possibly matching TRBD2 (5 bases). This CDR3 comprises 17 residues. Germline-derived CDR1 and CDR2 are LGHNA and YNFKEQ. V lost 0 bases, J lost 0 bases, and 13 bases lay in between. The CDR3 sequence is CASSQDGGSGSTDTQYF. Written as DNA, the CDR3 is TGTGCCAGCAGCCAAGACGGCGGGTCCGGGAGCACAGATACGCAGTATTTT.

This clone was seen once. The chain uses TRBV5-6 and TRBJ1-2, with D possibly TRBD1 on 5 matching bases. The V and J ends lost 6 bases and 0 bases respectively, with 15 bases between them. The length of the CDR3 is 15 residues. Per the germline V gene, CDR1 is SGHDT and CDR2 is YYEEEE. The CDR3 DNA sequence: TGTGCCAGCAAAGACAGACCCTTAGCTAACTATGGCTACACCTTC. It is translated as CASKDRPLANYGYTF.

This clone was seen only once. This CDR3 reads CASSNTRTPSVYEQYF. For the CDR3, the DNA is TGTGCCAGCAGCAACACGAGGACACCATCCGTCTACGAGCAGTACTTC. The chain is built from TRBV21-1 and TRBJ2-7; the table names TRBD1, a call not compared with the DNA. TRBV21-1 constitutes a pseudogene. The CDR3 covers 16 residues.

The rearrangement uses TRBV25-1 and TRBJ2-1, with D perhaps matching TRBD2 (5 bases). Germline CDR1 MGHDK, CDR2 SYGVNS. Trimming shortened V by 8 bases and J by 2 bases, and 10 bases separated the two germline ends. This CDR3 comprises 13 residues. For the CDR3, the DNA is TGTGCCAGCCCGGGGATTACCTACAATGAGCAGTTCTTC. Translated: CASPGITYNEQFF.

The sample holds one count of this clone. The chain carries TRBV29-1 and TRBJ2-1; TRBD1 might be the D (5 bases). The ends were cut back, 0 bases at V and 10 bases at J, with 16 bases in the middle. This CDR3 spans 14 amino acids. Germline V lookup: CDR1 SQVTM, CDR2 ANQGSEA. The CDR3 reads CSVEDMGRASEQFF. The CDR3 DNA reads as TGCAGCGTTGAAGATATGGGCAGGGCATCCGAGCAGTTCTTC.

V is TRBV7-2 and J is TRBJ2-1, with D possibly being TRBD1 (6 bases). The V end lost 3 bases, the J end lost 0 bases, and 9 bases lay between the germline ends. In germline, CDR1 is SGHTA, CDR2 FQGNSA. The CDR3 is made up of 15 amino acids. CDR3 residues: CASSLGAGSYNEQFF. As DNA, the CDR3 is TGTGCCAGCAGCTTGGGGGCAGGCTCCTACAATGAGCAGTTCTTC.

The chain employs TRBV9 and TRBJ2-7; a possible D gene is TRBD2 (8 bases). Per germline, CDR1 SGDLS and CDR2 YYNGEE. There are 15 residues in the CDR3. V was pared by 3 bases and J by 4 bases, with 17 bases between. Here the CDR3 DNA reads TGTGCCAGCAGCGCGCGGGGGGACAGCCGTTACGAGCAGTACTTC. It specifies CASSARGDSRYEQYF.

The chain recombines TRBV7-2 with TRBJ2-3; no reliable D call. Germline loops: CDR1 SGHTA, CDR2 FQGNSA. This CDR3 region has 11 residues. Deletions cut 5 bases from V and 2 bases from J, with 2 bases between. The CDR3 nucleotides are TGTGCCAGCAGCCTCACAGATACGCAGTATTTT. It is translated as CASSLTDTQYF. Together with reference TRBV7-2 and TRBJ2-3, the CDR3 gives the full variable domain: GAGVSQSPSNKVTEKGKDVELRCDPISGHTALYWYRQSLGQGLEFLIYFQGNSAPDKSGLPSDRFSAERTGGSVSTLTIQRTQQEDSAVYLCASSLTDTQYFGPGTRLTVL.

The CDR3: CASSRDRQNTGELFF. The CDR3 DNA is TGTGCCAGCAGCCGAGACAGACAAAACACCGGGGAGCTGTTTTTT. V usage is TRBV5-5 and J usage is TRBJ2-2; weak D call: TRBD1 (5 bases). V gave up 4 bases and J gave up 2 bases, with 12 bases separating them. The CDR3 sequence is 15 residues long. Germline V gene lookup returns CDR1 SGHKS and CDR2 YYEKEE (reference sequence). The entire variable domain, with the rest obtained from reference TRBV5-5 and TRBJ2-2, is as follows: DAGVTQSPTHLIKTRGQQVTLRCSPISGHKSVSWYQQVLGQGPQFIFQYYEKEERGRGNFPDRFSARQFPNYSSELNVNALLLGDSALYLCASSRDRQNTGELFFGEGSRLTVL.

The chain is built from TRBV28 and TRBJ2-7; 10 bases map to TRBD1. V shed 4 bases, J shed 2 bases, and the junction held 8 bases outside the gene matches. The CDR3 length is 16 residues. The V gene's germline CDR1 is MDHEN and CDR2 SYDVKM. CDR3 sequence: CASSSPWTGGAYEQYF. For the CDR3, the DNA is TGTGCCAGCAGTTCGCCGTGGACAGGGGGAGCCTACGAGCAGTACTTC.

The chain couples TRBV5-6 to TRBJ1-1; no clear D. V was trimmed by 4 bases and J by 6 bases, leaving 10 bases between them. Germline values: CDR1 SGHDT, CDR2 YYEEEE. The CDR3 runs 12 residues. CDR3 loop: CASSLGRSEAFF. CDR3 nucleotides: TGTGCCAGCAGCCTAGGTCGTTCTGAAGCTTTCTTT. The full variable domain, in which reference TRBV5-6 and TRBJ1-1 provide the parts outside the CDR3, is DAGVTQSPTHLIKTRGQQVTLRCSPKSGHDTVSWYQQALGQGPQFIFQYYEEEERQRGNFPDRFSGHQFPNYSSELNVNALLLGDSALYLCASSLGRSEAFFGQGTRLTVV.

This clone occurred once. The chain has TRBV2 and TRBJ2-3; TRBD1 matches at 10 bases. This CDR3 is built from 14 residues. CDR1 SNHLY and CDR2 FYNNEI come from the germline V gene. J gave up 6 bases and V 4 bases, and 4 bases lay outside the gene matches. In DNA form, the CDR3 reads TGTGCCAGCAGTGGGGACAGGGGCCGGGATACGCAGTATTTT. Translating gives CASSGDRGRDTQYF.

This CDR3 reads CASSSGYSGRINIQYF. CDR3 nucleotides: TGCGCCAGCAGCTCTGGTTATAGCGGACGGATAAACATTCAGTACTTC. The chain links TRBV5-1 to TRBJ2-4, with a tentative D call TRBD2 (6 bases). Germline V lookup: CDR1 SGHRS, CDR2 YFSETQ. The V and J ends lost 3 bases and 6 bases respectively, with 19 bases between them. This CDR3 spans 16 amino acids.

V gene TRBV7-8 combines with J gene TRBJ2-1; 9 nucleotides align to TRBD1. With V trimmed by 7 bases and J by 0 bases, 1 base remained unmatched. The CDR3 covers 14 residues. The germline V gene encodes CDR1 SGHVS and CDR2 FQNEAQ. CDR3 in amino acids: CASMTGGSYNEQFF. CDR3 DNA: TGTGCCAGCATGACAGGGGGCTCCTACAATGAGCAGTTCTTC. Looking up the rest from reference TRBV7-8 and TRBJ2-1 gives the full variable domain: GAGVSQSPRYKVAKRGQDVALRCDPISGHVSLFWYQQALGQGPEFLTYFQNEAQLDKSGLPSDRFFAERPEGSVSTLKIQRTQQEDSAVYLCASMTGGSYNEQFFGPGTRLTVL.

J is TRBJ2-7 and V is TRBV5-8, with TRBD2 matching over 7 bases. The V gene's germline CDR1 is SGHTS and CDR2 YDEGEE. The CDR3 covers 16 residues. Trimming at V came to 3 bases and at J to 2 bases, leaving 11 bases not matched to a gene. The CDR3 DNA reads as TGTGCCAGCAGCTGGGGTGTGGCTAGCGGTGCCTACGAGCAGTACTTC. It encodes CASSWGVASGAYEQYF.

This clone was observed a handful of times. The chain links TRBV4-1 to TRBJ1-6, with D uncertain. CDR3 length: 14 amino acids. Trimming removed 3 bases from V and 14 bases from J, with 17 bases in between. Germline CDR1 MGHRA, CDR2 YSYEKL. CDR3 DNA sequence: TGCGCCAGCAGCCAGGTGGACGGATTCGGGGCCCTCCACTTT. Encoded protein: CASSQVDGFGALHF.

This chain links TRBV7-9 with TRBJ2-5; 9 nucleotides align to TRBD1. The length of the CDR3 is 16 residues. V was pared by 5 bases and J by 1 base, with 8 bases of the junction left unmatched. The germline V gene has CDR1 SEHNR and CDR2 FQNEAQ (reference sequence). The CDR3: CASSPPDRGVQETQYF. Here the CDR3 DNA reads TGTGCCAGCAGCCCCCCGGACAGGGGCGTCCAAGAGACCCAGTACTTC.

This chain links TRBV11-3 with TRBJ2-1; D unclear. The V end was cut by 0 bases, the J end by 9 bases, with 12 bases between. CDR1 and CDR2 (germline): SGHNT, YENEEA. CDR3 length equals 14 residues. CDR3 protein: CASSLDWASGEQFF. The CDR3 DNA sequence: TGTGCCAGCAGCTTAGACTGGGCCTCCGGTGAGCAGTTCTTC.

This rearrangement joins TRBV3-1 (or the pseudogene TRBV3-2) to TRBJ2-2; 13 bases match TRBD2. V trimming: 1 base; J trimming: 5 bases; junction bases outside the gene matches: 4. Germline V gene data show CDR1 as LGHDT and CDR2 as YNNKEL (reference sequence). The CDR3 has 17 amino acids. CDR3 bases: TGTGCCAGCAGCCAAGGGGAGACTAGCGGGGGGACCGGGGAGCTGTTTTTT. It codes for CASSQGETSGGTGELFF.

This sequence joins TRBV7-9 and TRBJ2-2, with D maybe TRBD2 (7 bases). V was clipped by 2 bases and J by 0 bases, with 19 bases between them. The CDR3 loop spans 19 amino acids. Germline V lookup: CDR1 SEHNR, CDR2 FQNEAQ (reference sequence). This chain's CDR3 is CASSLLRGAGHANTGELFF. The CDR3, as DNA: TGTGCCAGCAGCTTACTTCGGGGGGCGGGACACGCGAACACCGGGGAGCTGTTTTTT.

The chain couples TRBV6-2 or TRBV6-3 to TRBJ2-1, with D possibly TRBD1 on 6 matching bases. Germline assignment: CDR1 MNHEY and CDR2 SVGEGT. Between the trimmed V and J ends, which lost 2 bases and 9 bases, there was a span of 17 bases. CDR3 length equals 15 residues. CDR3 coding DNA: TGTGCCAGCAGTTACGGACCGAACAGGGCGTTTGAGCAGTTCTTC. Amino acids: CASSYGPNRAFEQFF.

The chain recombines TRBV3-1 (or the pseudogene TRBV3-2) with TRBJ2-3; D gene ambiguous. Trimming pared 0 bases from V and 2 bases from J, leaving 6 bases between. CDR3 length: 14 amino acids. CDR1 LGHDT and CDR2 YNNKEL come from the germline V gene (reference sequence). CDR3 in amino acids: CASSQDWATDTQYF. In DNA form, the CDR3 reads TGTGCCAGCAGCCAAGATTGGGCCACAGATACGCAGTATTTT.

The V and J genes are TRBV28 and TRBJ1-4; D is unclear. The CDR3 spans 14 residues. V dropped 2 bases and J dropped 4 bases, with 8 bases sitting between them. CDR1 is MDHEN and CDR2 is SYDVKM in the germline V gene. The CDR3 DNA follows: TGTGCCAGCAGTTTAGGAGGGTTTAATGAAAAACTGTTTTTT. It encodes CASSLGGFNEKLFF.

V is TRBV7-9 and J is TRBJ2-3, with a possible D match to TRBD1 (6 bases). The germline CDR1 and CDR2 sequences are SEHNR and FQNEAQ (reference sequence). This CDR3 has 14 residues. V dropped 4 bases and J dropped 2 bases, with 10 bases sitting between them. In DNA form, the CDR3 reads TGTGCCAGCAGCTCGCAGGGGCCCACAGATACGCAGTATTTT. It translates to CASSSQGPTDTQYF.

V usage is TRBV2 and J usage is TRBJ1-5; 7 bases are shared with TRBD1. Germline V gene sequence: CDR1 SNHLY, CDR2 FYNNEI. Trimming cost V 3 bases and J 0 bases; bases outside gene matches: 2. The CDR3 loop spans 15 amino acids. The CDR3 loop reads CASSDGTVSNQPQHF. The CDR3, as DNA: TGTGCCAGCAGTGATGGGACAGTTAGCAATCAGCCCCAGCATTTT.

The chain uses TRBV6-5 and TRBJ2-1; TRBD1 matches at 7 bases. In germline, CDR1 is MNHEY, CDR2 SVGAGI. The CDR3 covers 15 residues. With V trimmed by 3 bases and J by 2 bases, 4 bases remained unmatched. CDR3 amino acids: CASSYVGGAYNEQFF. DNA for the CDR3: TGTGCCAGCAGTTATGTAGGGGGCGCCTACAATGAGCAGTTCTTC.

V gene TRBV5-1 combines with J gene TRBJ1-2; 8 nucleotides align to TRBD1. The CDR3 has 16 amino acids. V trimming: 4 bases; J trimming: 3 bases; junction bases outside the gene matches: 11. Germline loops: CDR1 SGHRS, CDR2 YFSETQ. The DNA for the CDR3 is TGCGCCAGCAGCGCCGGACAGGGCCCCACTTACTATGGCTACACCTTC. This translates into CASSAGQGPTYYGYTF.

This chain's CDR3 is CASRELAGGGDTQYF. The CDR3 nucleotides are TGTGCCAGCAGAGAGCTAGCGGGAGGAGGAGATACGCAGTATTTT. This rearrangement joins TRBV6-5 to TRBJ2-3; 11 positions agree with TRBD2. This CDR3 region has 15 residues. Per the germline V gene, CDR1 is MNHEY and CDR2 is SVGAGI. J was trimmed by 5 bases and V by 6 bases; bases with no gene match: 7.

This chain uses TRBV24-1 with TRBJ2-3, with TRBD2 as a possible D gene (6 bases). V dropped 10 bases and J dropped 2 bases, with 24 bases sitting between them. The CDR3 consists of 17 residues. The germline gives CDR1 KGHDR, CDR2 SFDVKD. This CDR3 is CATGGGDLATTTDTQYF. CDR3 coding DNA: TGTGCCACTGGTGGAGGGGACCTAGCGACGACCACAGATACGCAGTATTTT.

The chain has TRBV7-9 and TRBJ1-5; 8 nucleotides match TRBD1. After removal of 5 bases from V and 5 bases from J, the junction contained 5 bases not matched to a gene. Germline values: CDR1 SEHNR, CDR2 FQNEAQ (reference sequence). The CDR3 length is 14 residues. In nucleotides, the CDR3 is TGTGCCAGCAGCAACTCGACAGGGGATCAGCCCCAGCATTTT. Translated: CASSNSTGDQPQHF.

The gene calls are TRBV5-1 and TRBJ2-1; TRBD2 matches at 10 bases. V dropped 3 bases and J dropped 8; count of bases not matched to a gene: 8. Germline V lookup: CDR1 SGHRS, CDR2 YFSETQ. The CDR3 has 15 amino acids. CDR3 in DNA: TGCGCCAGCAGCTCACTAGCGGGGAATGCCTATGAGCAGTTCTTC. Translating gives CASSSLAGNAYEQFF.